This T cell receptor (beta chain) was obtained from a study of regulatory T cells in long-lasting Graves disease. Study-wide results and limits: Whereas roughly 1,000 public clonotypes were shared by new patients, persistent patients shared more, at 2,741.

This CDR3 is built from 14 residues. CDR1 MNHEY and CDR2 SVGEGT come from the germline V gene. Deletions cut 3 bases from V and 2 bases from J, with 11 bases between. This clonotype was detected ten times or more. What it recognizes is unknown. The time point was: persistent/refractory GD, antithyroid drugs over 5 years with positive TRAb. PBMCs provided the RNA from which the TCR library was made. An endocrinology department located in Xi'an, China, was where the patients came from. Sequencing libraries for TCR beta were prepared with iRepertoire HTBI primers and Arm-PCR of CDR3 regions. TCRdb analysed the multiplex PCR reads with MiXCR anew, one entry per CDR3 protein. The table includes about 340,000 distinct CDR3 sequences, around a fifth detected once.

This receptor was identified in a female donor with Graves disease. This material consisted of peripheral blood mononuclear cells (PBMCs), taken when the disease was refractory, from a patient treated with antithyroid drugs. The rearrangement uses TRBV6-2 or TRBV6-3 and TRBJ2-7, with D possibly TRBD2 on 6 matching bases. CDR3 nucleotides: TGTGCCAGCAGTTATAGGGGACTGGCCTACGAGCAGTACTTC. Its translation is CASSYRGLAYEQYF.